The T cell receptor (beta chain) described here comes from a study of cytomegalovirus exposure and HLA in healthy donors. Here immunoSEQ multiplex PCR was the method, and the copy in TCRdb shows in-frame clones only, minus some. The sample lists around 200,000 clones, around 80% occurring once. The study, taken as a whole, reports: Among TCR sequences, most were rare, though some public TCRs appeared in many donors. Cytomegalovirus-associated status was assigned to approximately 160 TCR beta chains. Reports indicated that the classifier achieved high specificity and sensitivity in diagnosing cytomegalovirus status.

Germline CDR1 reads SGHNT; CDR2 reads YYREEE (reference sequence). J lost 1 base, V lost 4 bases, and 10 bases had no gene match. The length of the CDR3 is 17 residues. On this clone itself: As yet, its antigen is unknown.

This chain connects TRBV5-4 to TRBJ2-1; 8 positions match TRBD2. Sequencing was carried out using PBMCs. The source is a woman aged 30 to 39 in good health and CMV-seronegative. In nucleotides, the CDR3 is TGTGCCAGCAGCCGTAGCGGGAACACGGGGTCCTACAATGAGCAGTTCTTC. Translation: CASSRSGNTGSYNEQFF.